This T cell receptor (beta chain) emerged from a study of vaccination effects on CD4 cells after COVID-19. The wider study: Samples that were drawn after vaccination came a median of 72 days after the second dose.

Ahead of sequencing, the ViraFEST assay grew antigen-specific CD4+ T cells using viral peptide pools. CD4+ T cells were isolated after 10 days of culture. Participants were given two doses of BNT162b2 or mRNA-1273 vaccine. Neither prior SARS-CoV-2 infection nor positive nucleocapsid antibodies were present in the vaccine recipients. Half the medium was swapped for IL-2 medium on days 3 and 7. Produced via immunoSEQ multiplex PCR; TCRdb's table is partial and in-frame only. This sample has tens of thousands of clones, with about 80% found just once. As to this clone: No antigen is known for it.

This CDR3 region has 15 residues. CDR1 and CDR2 (germline): SGHRS, YFSETQ. Trimming shortened V by 0 bases and J by 3 bases, and 9 bases separated the two germline ends. The sequencing here drew on CD4+ T cells from PBMCs cultured with HCoV-229E spike peptides, taken after COVID-19 vaccination. The sequence came from a human donor who received a COVID-19 vaccine. The chain links TRBV5-1 to TRBJ2-2, with D possibly being TRBD1 or TRBD2 (6 bases each). For the CDR3, the DNA is TGCGCCAGCAGCTTGGCAAGGGGGGACACCGGGGAGCTGTTTTTT. This gives the protein CASSLARGDTGELFF.